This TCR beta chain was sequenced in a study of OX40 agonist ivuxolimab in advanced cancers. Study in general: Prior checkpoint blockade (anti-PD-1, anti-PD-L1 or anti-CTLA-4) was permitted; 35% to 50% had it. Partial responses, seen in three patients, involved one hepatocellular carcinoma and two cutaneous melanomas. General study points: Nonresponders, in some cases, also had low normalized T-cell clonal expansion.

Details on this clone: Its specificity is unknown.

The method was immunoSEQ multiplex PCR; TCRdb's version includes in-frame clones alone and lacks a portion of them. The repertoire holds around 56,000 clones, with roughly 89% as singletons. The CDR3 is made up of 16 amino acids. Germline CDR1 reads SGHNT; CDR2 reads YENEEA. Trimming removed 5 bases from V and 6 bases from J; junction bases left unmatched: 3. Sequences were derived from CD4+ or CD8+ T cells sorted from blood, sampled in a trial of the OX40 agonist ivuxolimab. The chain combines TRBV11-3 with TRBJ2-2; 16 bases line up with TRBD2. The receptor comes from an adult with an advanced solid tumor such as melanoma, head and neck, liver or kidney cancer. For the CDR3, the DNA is TGTGCCAGCAGCGAAGGGACTAGCGGGGGGGCCGGGGAGCTGTTTTTT. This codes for CASSEGTSGGAGELFF.